The rows below give T cell receptor beta chains drawn from one sample of a study of blood T cell repertoires in COVID-19. The method was immunoSEQ multiplex PCR; TCRdb's version includes in-frame clones alone and lacks a portion of them. The sample lists about 250,000 clones, approximately 89% occurring once. The sequencing sample was made of peripheral blood. The receptors originated from a woman aged 55 to 70 who had recovered from COVID-19. Each CDR3 is given with its conserved first and last residue. Each record gives: V gene, J gene, D gene, clone size, CDR3 protein, CDR3 DNA. The D gene is left open where the match is weak. Size is stated for part of the rows, as once, few or many counts, or as a class when the clone is expanded.

>TRBV24-1|TRBJ2-3|-|-
CATSDWLVDTQYF
TGTGCCACCAGTGATTGGCTCGTGGATACGCAGTATTTT
>TRBV19|TRBJ1-4|-|-
CASSATAGGKLFF
TGTGCCAGTAGCGCGACTGCCGGGGGAAAACTGTTTTTT
>TRBV5-1|TRBJ2-7|-|-
CASSFRGGRLYEQYF
TGCGCCAGCAGCTTTAGGGGAGGTCGTCTCTACGAGCAGTACTTC
>TRBV6-5|TRBJ2-5|TRBD1|-
CASRPDRGLQETQYF
TGTGCCAGCAGACCCGACAGGGGGCTTCAAGAGACCCAGTACTTC
>TRBV28|TRBJ1-3|TRBD1|-
CASSLTIDRGPGNTIYF
TGTGCCAGCAGTTTAACTATTGACAGGGGGCCTGGAAACACCATATATTTT
>TRBV19|TRBJ1-2|-|once
CASSISEDFYGYTF
TGTGCCAGTAGTATTTCTGAGGACTTCTATGGCTACACCTTC
>TRBV28|TRBJ1-3|TRBD1|-
CASTEDRGNTIYF
TGTGCCAGCACTGAGGACAGGGGAAACACCATATATTTT
>TRBV4-3|TRBJ1-4|-|-
CASSQDPLVSNEKLFF
TGCGCCAGCAGCCAAGACCCCCTCGTTAGTAATGAAAAACTGTTTTTT
>TRBV7-8|TRBJ2-7|TRBD2|-
CASSSVGEGDEQYF
TGTGCCAGCAGCTCCGTAGGGGAGGGCGACGAGCAGTACTTC
>TRBV28|TRBJ2-7|TRBD1|-
CASSLGWGQSSYEQYF
TGTGCCAGCAGTTTAGGATGGGGACAGAGCTCCTACGAGCAGTACTTC
>TRBV6-5|TRBJ1-6|-|few
CASRAGNSPLHF
TGTGCCAGCAGGGCGGGCAATTCACCCCTCCACTTT
>TRBV28|TRBJ2-2|TRBD1|-
CASRSPDRAYRELFF
TGTGCCAGCAGGAGCCCAGACAGGGCTTACCGGGAGCTGTTTTTT
>TRBV11-2|TRBJ2-6|-|-
CASSSVSGANVLTF
TGTGCCAGCAGCTCCGTATCTGGGGCCAACGTCCTGACTTTC
>TRBV5-1|TRBJ2-1|-|-
CASSLSENEQFF
TGCGCCAGCAGCCTCTCAGAAAATGAGCAGTTCTTC
>TRBV3-1/TRBV3-2|TRBJ2-1|TRBD2|few
CASSQSSLAGSYNEQFF
TGTGCCAGCAGTCAATCGTCGCTAGCGGGTTCCTACAATGAGCAGTTCTTC
>TRBV6-6|TRBJ1-4|TRBD1|-
CASTLRDSLNEKLFF
TGTGCCAGCACCTTGCGGGACAGCTTAAATGAAAAACTGTTTTTT
>TRBV9|TRBJ2-2|TRBD1|-
CASSYRQGLNTGELFF
TGTGCCAGCAGCTACCGACAGGGTCTGAACACCGGGGAGCTGTTTTTT
>TRBV5-8|TRBJ2-3|-|-
CASSLVATDTQYF
TGTGCCAGCAGCTTGGTAGCAACAGATACGCAGTATTTT
>TRBV19|TRBJ2-2|TRBD1|-
CASSLGGVTGELFF
TGTGCCAGTAGTCTAGGGGGCGTGACCGGGGAGCTGTTTTTT
>TRBV24-1|TRBJ2-7|-|-
CATSDRRKTYEQYF
TGTGCCACCAGTGACCGGCGGAAAACCTACGAGCAGTACTTC
>TRBV20-1|TRBJ1-2|-|-
CSASSYYNRDGYTF
TGCAGTGCTAGTTCCTATTATAACAGGGATGGCTACACCTTC
>TRBV28|TRBJ2-1|-|-
CASNLDYYNEQFF
TGTGCCAGCAACCTAGATTACTACAATGAGCAGTTCTTC
>TRBV5-1|TRBJ2-5|TRBD1|-
CASSFRTGGQETQYF
TGCGCCAGCAGCTTTCGGACAGGGGGACAGGAGACCCAGTACTTC
>TRBV12-5|TRBJ2-1|-|few
CASGLGQSSYNEQFF
TGTGCTAGTGGTTTGGGACAGAGCTCCTACAATGAGCAGTTCTTC
>TRBV28|TRBJ2-7|TRBD2|-
CASSTPGLAGDHEQYF
TGTGCCAGCAGTACGCCGGGACTAGCGGGGGACCACGAGCAGTACTTC
>TRBV5-4|TRBJ1-3|TRBD1|-
CASSLGGQGYSGNTIYF
TGTGCCAGCAGCTTGGGTGGACAGGGGTACTCTGGAAACACCATATATTTT
>TRBV28|TRBJ1-2|-|-
CASSLGRWRGGYTF
TGTGCCAGCAGTTTAGGGAGGTGGAGGGGTGGCTACACCTTC
>TRBV7-9|TRBJ1-3|-|-
CASSPQGRMGGNTIYF
TGTGCCAGCAGCCCACAGGGTCGAATGGGAGGAAACACCATATATTTT
>TRBV6-2/TRBV6-3|TRBJ1-6|-|-
CASSYSIAGRSPLHF
TGTGCCAGCAGTTACTCGATTGCAGGGCGTTCACCCCTCCACTTT
>TRBV7-3|TRBJ2-2|TRBD1|-
CASRGTGGGELFF
TGTGCCAGCAGAGGGACAGGGGGCGGGGAGCTGTTTTTT
>TRBV7-2|TRBJ1-2|-|few
CASSLGADSPYGYTF
TGTGCCAGCAGCTTAGGGGCGGACAGTCCATATGGCTACACCTTC
>TRBV19|TRBJ2-7|TRBD1|-
CASSIKGGSYSSYEQYF
TGTGCCAGTAGTATTAAAGGGGGCTCATACAGCTCCTACGAGCAGTACTTC
>TRBV19|TRBJ2-5|TRBD1|-
CASSTTGTGKETQYF
TGTGCCAGTAGTACCACCGGGACAGGTAAAGAGACCCAGTACTTC
>TRBV5-4|TRBJ1-2|TRBD1|-
CASSLTEWTGAWAASYGYTF
TGTGCCAGCAGCTTAACCGAGTGGACAGGGGCCTGGGCCGCCTCTTATGGCTACACCTTC
>TRBV9|TRBJ1-2|-|-
CASSTRQEDLYGYTF
TGTGCCAGCAGCACGCGACAGGAAGATCTGTATGGCTACACCTTC
>TRBV21-1|TRBJ2-7|-|-
CASSLSGTGPYEQYF
TGTGCCAGCAGCCTCTCCGGGACAGGGCCCTACGAGCAGTACTTC
>TRBV7-9|TRBJ2-5|TRBD1|-
CASSRDRGLETQYF
TGTGCCAGCAGCCGGGACAGGGGTTTGGAGACCCAGTACTTC
>TRBV18|TRBJ2-2|-|few
CASSPGSNTGELFF
TGTGCCAGCTCACCGGGCAGCAACACCGGGGAGCTGTTTTTT
>TRBV7-3|TRBJ2-1|TRBD2|-
CASSSAGGPSYNEQFF
TGTGCCAGCAGCTCAGCGGGGGGGCCTTCCTACAATGAGCAGTTCTTC
>TRBV27|TRBJ1-5|-|-
CASSLYSGGNQPQHF
TGTGCCAGCAGTTTATATTCGGGGGGCAATCAGCCCCAGCATTTT